These 16 T cell receptor beta chains share one sample of origin, sequenced in a study of cytomegalovirus exposure and HLA in healthy donors. The PCR ran on 60 Vbeta and 13 Jbeta primers. The table came from immunoSEQ multiplex PCR; TCRdb's copy has only in-frame clones and leaves some out. This sample carries around 180,000 clones, about four fifths of them seen once, and the ten largest clones take roughly 1.6%. Material for sequencing was PBMCs. These receptors were collected from a woman aged 45-65 years in good health and CMV-seronegative.

The chain recombines TRBV28 with TRBJ1-5, with 7 bases identical to TRBD1. V shed 5 bases, J shed 7 bases, and the junction held 5 bases outside the gene matches. The CDR3 extends over 13 amino acids. Germline CDR1 reads MDHEN; CDR2 reads SYDVKM. The CDR3 protein is CASSPQGRQPQHF. The CDR3 nucleotides are TGTGCCAGCAGTCCACAGGGGAGGCAGCCCCAGCATTTT.

The chain couples TRBV9 to TRBJ2-6; D not certain. CDR3 length equals 15 residues. V was clipped by 0 bases and J by 3 bases, with 7 bases between them. CDR1 is SGDLS and CDR2 is YYNGEE in the germline V gene. CDR3 nucleotides: TGTGCCAGCAGCGTAGCTCCGGGTGGGGCCAACGTCCTGACTTTC. Its translation is CASSVAPGGANVLTF.

The chain joins TRBV7-2 to TRBJ1-5; D gene ambiguous. Germline CDR1 SGHTA, CDR2 FQGNSA. The germline V and J ends were trimmed by 4 bases and 1 base, with 11 bases remaining between them. CDR3 length: 15 amino acids. The DNA for the CDR3 is TGTGCCAGCAGCTCCTTCTTCCCGAGCAATCAGCCCCAGCATTTT. Residues: CASSSFFPSNQPQHF.

This clone was seen just once. This chain links TRBV7-8 with TRBJ2-5; D not resolved. The DNA matches TRBJ2-7 better at its end, which makes the J call doubtful. The germline gives CDR1 SGHVS, CDR2 FQNEAQ. The CDR3 is 13 residues long. The CDR3, as DNA: TGTGCCAGCAGCTTTTCTCTTCCCTACGAGCAGTACTTC. It encodes CASSFSLPYEQYF.

V and J are TRBV6-4 and TRBJ1-1; possible D gene TRBD1, 5 bases. Deletions cut 3 bases from V and 4 bases from J, with 9 bases between. The CDR3 runs 13 residues. CDR1 and CDR2 from the germline V gene are MRHNA and SNTAGT. CDR3 nucleotides: TGTGCCAGCAGTGAAGCTAGGGGCACTGAAGCTTTCTTT. Translated: CASSEARGTEAFF.

The chain combines TRBV19 with TRBJ1-5; 7 nucleotides match TRBD1. The CDR3 totals 15 residues. Trimming removed 4 bases from V and 4 bases from J; junction bases left unmatched: 7. Looked up from germline, CDR1 is LNHDA and CDR2 is SQIVND (reference sequence). CDR3 amino acids: CASSTRDRPNQPQHF. The CDR3 DNA sequence: TGTGCCAGTAGTACAAGGGACAGACCGAATCAGCCCCAGCATTTT.

The J gene is TRBJ1-5, the V gene TRBV28; TRBD1 is a possible D gene (5 bases). The germline V and J ends were trimmed by 4 bases and 6 bases, with 16 bases remaining between them. Germline V lookup: CDR1 MDHEN, CDR2 SYDVKM. This CDR3 has 15 residues. Written as DNA, the CDR3 is TGTGCCAGCAGTTACCCTGGGCAGGGCGGTCAGCCCCAGCATTTT. Protein: CASSYPGQGGQPQHF.

This chain connects TRBV19 to TRBJ1-1; 12 bases are shared with TRBD1. The CDR3 is made up of 14 amino acids. The V gene's germline CDR1 is LNHDA and CDR2 SQIVND (reference sequence). Losses at the gene ends were 5 bases for V and 10 bases for J; bases not matched to a gene: 8. The CDR3: CASSPGQGAARAFF. DNA for the CDR3: TGTGCCAGTAGTCCGGGACAGGGGGCAGCAAGAGCTTTCTTT.

In its sample, this clone was seen once. V gene TRBV19 combines with J gene TRBJ2-5, with 9 bases matching TRBD1. Germline CDR1 and CDR2: LNHDA and SQIVND (reference sequence). V trimming: 5 bases; J trimming: 1 base; junction bases outside the gene matches: 8. The CDR3 has 16 residues. CDR3 bases: TGTGCCAGTAGTCTCGGGACAGGGTACTTCCAAGAGACCCAGTACTTC. As protein: CASSLGTGYFQETQYF.

DNA for the CDR3: TGTGCCAGCTCACCACTTCAAGCAGGGGGTTTTGGGAATGAGCAGTTCTTC. Its protein is CASSPLQAGGFGNEQFF. The chain couples TRBV18 to TRBJ2-1, with 7 bases that match TRBD1. V dropped 1 base and J dropped 7; count of bases not matched to a gene: 13. The CDR3 has 17 amino acids. The germline V gene encodes CDR1 KGHSH and CDR2 LQKENI.

The chain uses TRBV5-8 and TRBJ1-2; D ambiguous. The V gene's germline CDR1 is SGHTS and CDR2 YDEGEE. V lost 4 bases and J lost 4, with 14 bases in between. The CDR3 has 14 residues. The CDR3 loop reads CASSDGRRSYGYTF. The CDR3 coding sequence is TGTGCCAGCAGCGACGGGAGAAGGAGCTATGGCTACACCTTC.

This clone has more than one count but fewer than ten. This chain joins TRBV5-1 and TRBJ2-3; 9 bases map to TRBD2. The V gene's germline CDR1 is SGHRS and CDR2 YFSETQ. The CDR3 length is 16 residues. Unmatched junction bases numbered 9, after V lost 2 bases and J lost 5 bases. The CDR3 is CASSFSTSGPGDTQYF. The CDR3 DNA reads TGCGCCAGCAGCTTTAGTACTAGCGGGCCGGGAGATACGCAGTATTTT.

The gene calls are TRBV5-1 and TRBJ1-2; TRBD1 is a possible D gene (5 bases). V was cut by 0 bases and J by 0 bases, with 12 bases left in between. Germline-derived CDR1 and CDR2 are SGHRS and YFSETQ. The CDR3 covers 16 residues. The CDR3, as DNA: TGCGCCAGCAGCTTGGGTACAGGAACTTCTAACTATGGCTACACCTTC. Its translation: CASSLGTGTSNYGYTF.

The chain joins TRBV29-1 to TRBJ2-7, with 8 bases lining up with TRBD1. The CDR3 is made up of 15 amino acids. Germline CDR1 SQVTM, CDR2 ANQGSEA. J was trimmed by 5 bases and V by 6 bases; bases with no gene match: 15. The CDR3 spells CSVLKGWTGLNEQYF. The CDR3 region has the DNA TGCAGCGTACTTAAGGGGTGGACAGGGCTCAACGAGCAGTACTTC.

The chain uses TRBV9 and TRBJ2-3, with D perhaps TRBD1 (6 bases). The CDR3 runs to 16 residues. V lost 2 bases and J lost 1, with 14 bases in between. Germline loops: CDR1 SGDLS, CDR2 YYNGEE. The DNA for the CDR3 is TGTGCCAGCAGCGTGAGAACAGGGTCCGGCACAGATACGCAGTATTTT. Translating it yields CASSVRTGSGTDTQYF. Using reference TRBV9 and TRBJ2-3 for the parts outside the CDR3, the full variable domain is DSGVTQTPKHLITATGQRVTLRCSPRSGDLSVYWYQQSLDQGLQFLIQYYNGEERAKGNILERFSAQQFPDLHSELNLSSLELGDSALYFCASSVRTGSGTDTQYFGPGTRLTVL.

This clone has only one observation. J is TRBJ2-4 and V is TRBV19; no reliable D call. V shed 3 bases and J shed 0 bases, with 18 bases lying between them. CDR1 is LNHDA and CDR2 is SQIVND in the germline V gene (reference sequence). The CDR3 is 18 residues long. The CDR3 nucleotides are TGTGCCAGTAGTATTAGTCTTTACCCCGCTACAGCCAAAAACATTCAGTACTTC. Translated: CASSISLYPATAKNIQYF.